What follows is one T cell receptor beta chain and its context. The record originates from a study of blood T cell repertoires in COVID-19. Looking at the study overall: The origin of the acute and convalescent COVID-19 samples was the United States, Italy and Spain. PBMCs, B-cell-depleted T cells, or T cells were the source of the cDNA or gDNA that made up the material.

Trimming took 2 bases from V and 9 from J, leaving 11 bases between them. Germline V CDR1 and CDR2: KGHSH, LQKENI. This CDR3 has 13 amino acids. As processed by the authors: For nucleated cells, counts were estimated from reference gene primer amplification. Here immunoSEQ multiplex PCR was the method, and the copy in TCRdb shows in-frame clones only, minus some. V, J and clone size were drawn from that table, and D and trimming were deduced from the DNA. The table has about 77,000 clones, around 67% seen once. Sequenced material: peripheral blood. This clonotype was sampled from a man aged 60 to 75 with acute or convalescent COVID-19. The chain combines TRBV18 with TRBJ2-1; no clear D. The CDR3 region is CASSPDLVREQFF. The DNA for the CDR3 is TGTGCCAGCTCACCAGATTTAGTTCGTGAGCAGTTCTTC.